Each of the 30 T cell receptor beta chains below was sequenced from the same sample in a study of shared clonotypes between healthy human individuals. Clones were read by immunoSEQ multiplex PCR, and TCRdb kept only the in-frame ones, dropping some. The sample lists roughly 1.5 million clones; 98% were seen once. Sequences were obtained from naive CD4+ T cells sorted from blood. Noted subset: CD45RA+ positively selected. The receptors originated from a young man in good health.

V is TRBV9 and J is TRBJ2-2, with D possibly being TRBD1 or TRBD2 (6 bases each). The CDR3 sequence is 16 residues long. Germline loops: CDR1 SGDLS, CDR2 YYNGEE. Trimming stripped 4 bases from V and 2 bases from J, with 15 bases between. The CDR3 DNA reads as TGTGCCAGCAGCCCTAGGGGGGACCCTAACACCGGGGAGCTGTTTTTT. It encodes CASSPRGDPNTGELFF. The full variable domain, its missing parts supplied by reference TRBV9 and TRBJ2-2, is DSGVTQTPKHLITATGQRVTLRCSPRSGDLSVYWYQQSLDQGLQFLIQYYNGEERAKGNILERFSAQQFPDLHSELNLSSLELGDSALYFCASSPRGDPNTGELFFGEGSRLTVL.

This clone was picked up one time. The genes are TRBV5-4 and TRBJ1-1, with a possible D match to TRBD1 (6 bases). CDR1 and CDR2 from the germline V gene are SGHNT and YYREEE (reference sequence). Trimming took off 2 bases at V and 1 base at J, with 9 bases between the two ends. The CDR3 spans 14 residues. The CDR3 spells CASSFGGGNTEAFF. The CDR3 coding sequence is TGTGCCAGCAGCTTTGGGGGCGGGAACACTGAAGCTTTCTTT. Based on the CDR3 plus reference TRBV5-4 and TRBJ1-1, the full variable domain is ETGVTQSPTHLIKTRGQQVTLRCSSQSGHNTVSWYQQALGQGPQFIFQYYREEENGRGNFPPRFSGLQFPNYSSELNVNALELDDSALYLCASSFGGGNTEAFFGQGTRLTVV.

The gene calls are TRBV19 and TRBJ2-1; the D gene is possibly TRBD1 (6 bases). With 5 bases removed from V and 7 bases from J, the gap between germline ends came to 18 bases. Germline V gene data show CDR1 as LNHDA and CDR2 as SQIVND (reference sequence). The CDR3 extends over 15 amino acids. CDR3 amino acids: CASSQVSGADNEQFF. Written as DNA, the CDR3 is TGTGCCAGTAGTCAGGTCTCAGGGGCGGATAATGAGCAGTTCTTC.

This CDR3 reads CASSLAGISSGANVLTF. The CDR3 DNA follows: TGTGCCAGCAGCTTAGCCGGGATCAGCTCTGGGGCCAACGTCCTGACTTTC. V and J are TRBV11-2 and TRBJ2-6; D may be TRBD2 (5 bases). Germline CDR1 is SGHAT and CDR2 is FQNNGV. The CDR3 length is 17 residues. Trimming left V 1 base short and J 0 bases short, with 10 bases between.

Worth noting for this clone: The same CDR3 also results from other DNA sequences found in this sample. The gene calls are TRBV6-5 and TRBJ2-5; perhaps TRBD1 as D (5 bases). This CDR3 is 11 amino acids long. Germline V gene data show CDR1 as MNHEY and CDR2 as SVGAGI. The V and J ends lost 6 bases and 4 bases respectively, with 6 bases between them. The CDR3 DNA follows: TGTGCCAGCAGCCAGGGAGAGACCCAGTACTTC. This gives the protein CASSQGETQYF.

The chain has TRBV5-3 and TRBJ2-6, with D uncertain. TRBV5-3 is placed among ORFs of uncertain function. Deletions cut 3 bases from V and 0 bases from J, with 19 bases between. This CDR3 comprises 19 residues. The CDR3 DNA reads as TGTGCCAGAAGCTACCATCCCGGCCTTTACTCCTCTGGGGCCAACGTCCTGACTTTC. Its protein product is CARSYHPGLYSSGANVLTF.

This sequence joins TRBV14 and TRBJ2-2, with TRBD2 as a possible D gene (6 bases). V was clipped by 0 bases and J by 4 bases, with 15 bases between them. The germline V gene has CDR1 SGHDN and CDR2 FVKESK. The length of the CDR3 is 17 residues. CDR3: CASSQDRDWAATGELFF. CDR3 sequence (DNA): TGTGCCAGCAGCCAAGATCGGGACTGGGCGGCCACCGGGGAGCTGTTTTTT.

As regards this clone: At the DNA level, this CDR3 is encoded by other sequences in the same sample as well. The chain is built from TRBV18 and TRBJ1-4; D remains unclear. The V end was cut by 0 bases, the J end by 0 bases, with 2 bases between. The CDR3 has 14 amino acids. Germline CDR1 KGHSH, CDR2 LQKENI. The CDR3 coding sequence is TGTGCCAGCTCACCACCTTCAACTAATGAAAAACTGTTTTTT. It is translated as CASSPPSTNEKLFF.

The chain employs TRBV30 and TRBJ2-6; D is unclear. Germline loops: CDR1 GTSNPN, CDR2 SVGIG (reference sequence). Trimming took off 3 bases at V and 0 bases at J, with 3 bases between the two ends. The CDR3 has 13 residues. CDR3 sequence reads: CAWRPSGANVLTF. The DNA for the CDR3 is TGTGCCTGGAGACCCTCTGGGGCCAACGTCCTGACTTTC.

On this clone: Other nucleotide sequences in the sample specify the same CDR3. CDR3 region: CASSTRPNTGELFF. CDR3 sequence (DNA): TGTGCCAGCAGCACCCGCCCGAACACCGGGGAGCTGTTTTTT. The chain is built from TRBV7-3 and TRBJ2-2; D remains unclear. The CDR3 is 14 residues long. Trimming left V 5 bases short and J 0 bases short, with 7 bases between. CDR1 is SGHTA, CDR2 FQGTGA, per germline.

J is TRBJ2-5 and V is TRBV7-3; D possibly corresponds to TRBD1 (6 bases). The CDR3 has 14 amino acids. From germline, CDR1 is SGHTA and CDR2 FQGTGA. V dropped 2 bases and J dropped 4 bases, with 11 bases sitting between them. CDR3 sequence (DNA): TGTGCCAGCAGCTTAGGTGGGACAACAGAGACCCAGTACTTC. This sequence encodes CASSLGGTTETQYF. The variable domain in full, completed from reference TRBV7-3 and TRBJ2-5, reads GAGVSQTPSNKVTEKGKYVELRCDPISGHTALYWYRQSLGQGPEFLIYFQGTGAADDSGLPNDRFFAVRPEGSVSTLKIQRTERGDSAVYLCASSLGGTTETQYFGPGTRLLVL.

V is TRBV15 and J is TRBJ2-3; the match to TRBD2 covers 7 bases. This CDR3 is built from 16 residues. V was clipped by 0 bases and J by 5 bases; unmatched bases: 8. CDR1 and CDR2 (germline): LNHNV, YYDKDF (reference sequence). CDR3: CATSRDPAGVGDTQYF. In nucleotides, the CDR3 is TGTGCCACCAGCAGAGACCCGGCGGGAGTGGGAGATACGCAGTATTTT. The full variable domain, in which reference TRBV15 and TRBJ2-3 provide the parts outside the CDR3, is DAMVIQNPRYQVTQFGKPVTLSCSQTLNHNVMYWYQQKSSQAPKLLFHYYDKDFNNEADTPDNFQSRRPNTSFCFLDIRSPGLGDTAMYLCATSRDPAGVGDTQYFGPGTRLTVL.

The chain uses TRBV7-3 and TRBJ1-1; the match to TRBD1 covers 7 bases. Germline-derived CDR1 and CDR2 are SGHTA and FQGTGA. CDR3 length: 13 residues. J gave up 4 bases and V 4 bases, and 3 bases lay outside the gene matches. The CDR3 DNA sequence: TGTGCCAGCAGCTCGGCAGGGGGCACTGAAGCTTTCTTT. It is translated as CASSSAGGTEAFF. Full variable domain (outside the CDR3, taken from reference TRBV7-3 and TRBJ1-1): GAGVSQTPSNKVTEKGKYVELRCDPISGHTALYWYRQSLGQGPEFLIYFQGTGAADDSGLPNDRFFAVRPEGSVSTLKIQRTERGDSAVYLCASSSAGGTEAFFGQGTRLTVV.

V is TRBV5-6 and J is TRBJ2-3, with a possible D match to TRBD1 (5 bases). Germline loops: CDR1 SGHDT, CDR2 YYEEEE. Between the trimmed V and J ends, which lost 5 bases and 6 bases, there was a span of 25 bases. The CDR3 is 17 residues long. The CDR3 sequence: CASSQDDGRAVRDTQYF. The DNA for the CDR3 is TGTGCCAGCAGTCAAGATGACGGCAGGGCGGTGAGGGATACGCAGTATTTT.

The J gene is TRBJ2-2, the V gene TRBV11-2; 8 bases match TRBD1. This CDR3 is built from 15 residues. V shed 5 bases and J 1 base; nucleotides not matched to a gene: 3. CDR1 and CDR2 (germline): SGHAT, FQNNGV. CDR3 amino acids: CASSPGQVNTGELFF. CDR3 sequence (DNA): TGTGCCAGCAGCCCGGGACAGGTGAACACCGGGGAGCTGTTTTTT.

Of note for this clone: The same CDR3 arises from other DNA sequences in this sample as well. The rearrangement links TRBV15 to TRBJ1-3, with no clear D. The CDR3 extends over 13 amino acids. Germline V CDR1 and CDR2: LNHNV, YYDKDF (reference sequence). Trimming shortened V by 0 bases and J by 4 bases, and 4 bases separated the two germline ends. The CDR3 DNA reads as TGTGCCACCAGCAGAGACTTGGGAAACACCATATATTTT. Amino acids: CATSRDLGNTIYF.

The CDR3 DNA is TGCGCCAGCAGCGCCTCTGGAGATAATAATGAAAAACTGTTTTTT. Protein: CASSASGDNNEKLFF. This chain links TRBV5-1 with TRBJ1-4; D is ambiguous. Trimming removed 4 bases at V and 4 bases at J, with 14 bases between. CDR1 is SGHRS, CDR2 YFSETQ, per germline. The CDR3 has 15 amino acids.

V is TRBV18 and J is TRBJ2-1, with TRBD2 identical over 7 bases. This CDR3 comprises 15 residues. With V trimmed by 8 bases and J by 7 bases, 14 bases remained unmatched. Germline CDR1 reads KGHSH; CDR2 reads LQKENI. The CDR3 DNA is TGTGCCAGCCACCCCCGGGAGGTTACGCGAAATGAGCAGTTCTTC. This translates into CASHPREVTRNEQFF.

The chain recombines TRBV5-4 with TRBJ1-5; no firm D call. The length of the CDR3 is 13 residues. V lost 3 bases to trimming and J lost 2 bases, with 6 bases between them. Germline assignment: CDR1 SGHNT and CDR2 YYREEE (reference sequence). CDR3 sequence reads: CASSSVGNQPQHF. Written as DNA, the CDR3 is TGTGCCAGCAGCTCTGTCGGCAATCAGCCCCAGCATTTT.

This sequence joins TRBV2 and TRBJ2-4, with 9 nucleotides matching TRBD1. The V gene's germline CDR1 is SNHLY and CDR2 FYNNEI. The V segment lost 6 bases and the J segment 11 bases; nucleotides outside the gene matches: 8. The CDR3 is made up of 13 amino acids. CDR3 in amino acids: CASSDGQGSFQYF. CDR3 nucleotides: TGTGCCAGCAGCGACGGACAGGGGTCGTTTCAGTACTTC.

The genes are TRBV9 and TRBJ1-2, with D possibly TRBD1 on 5 matching bases. Trimming shortened V by 7 bases and J by 7 bases, and 17 bases separated the two germline ends. Germline CDR1 is SGDLS and CDR2 is YYNGEE. This CDR3 comprises 13 residues. As DNA, the CDR3 is TGTGCCAGCGGGAGGGGAGAAACAACTGGCTACACCTTC. It codes for CASGRGETTGYTF.

The chain employs TRBV6-1 and TRBJ2-3; 9 positions agree with TRBD2. Trimming cost V 1 base and J 4 bases; bases outside gene matches: 6. Germline V CDR1 and CDR2: MNHNS, SASEGT. The CDR3 contains 16 residues. The CDR3, as DNA: TGTGCCAGCAGTGAAGTCGGGGCGGGAGGGCCAGATACGCAGTATTTT. Its translation is CASSEVGAGGPDTQYF.

The V gene is TRBV6-6, the J gene TRBJ2-7, with 8 bases lining up with TRBD1. Losses at the gene ends were 4 bases for V and 3 bases for J; bases not matched to a gene: 2. The CDR3 contains 13 residues. Germline lookup yields CDR1 MNHNY and CDR2 SVGAGI (reference sequence). In DNA, the CDR3 is TGTGCCAGCAGTTCGGACAGGGTCTACGAGCAGTACTTC. Residues: CASSSDRVYEQYF.

V usage is TRBV2 and J usage is TRBJ2-1; D not resolved. The CDR3 contains 14 residues. Trimming stripped 8 bases from V and 1 base from J, with 12 bases between. CDR1 is SNHLY, CDR2 FYNNEI, per germline. CDR3 bases: TGTGCCAGCGTAGACGGTAGTTCCTACAATGAGCAGTTCTTC. This sequence encodes CASVDGSSYNEQFF.

This chain links TRBV6-5 with TRBJ2-1, with 7 bases fitting TRBD2. CDR1 and CDR2 from the germline V gene are MNHEY and SVGAGI. The CDR3 has 15 residues. Germline trimming cut 3 bases from V and 7 bases from J; bases unmatched to any gene: 9. The CDR3 here is CASSYVGPRENEQFF. CDR3 sequence (DNA): TGTGCCAGCAGTTATGTCGGGCCGCGGGAGAATGAGCAGTTCTTC.

The rearrangement uses TRBV28 and TRBJ2-2, with D perhaps being TRBD1 or TRBD2 (5 bases each). The CDR3 is 16 amino acids. Germline-derived CDR1 and CDR2 are MDHEN and SYDVKM. Between the trimmed V and J ends, which lost 7 bases and 5 bases, there was a span of 20 bases. The CDR3 DNA sequence: TGTGCCAGCACAAGACCGGGACCCGTTGGGACCGGGGAGCTGTTTTTT. Translating it yields CASTRPGPVGTGELFF.

V and J are TRBV7-8 and TRBJ2-1, with D hard to call. This CDR3 spans 17 amino acids. Between the trimmed V and J ends, which lost 3 bases and 6 bases, there was a span of 21 bases. From germline, CDR1 is SGHVS and CDR2 FQNEAQ. CDR3 nucleotides: TGTGCCAGCAGCTTTCCGGCTAGTGTCTCGCGCGCCAATGAGCAGTTCTTC. Translation gives CASSFPASVSRANEQFF. The variable domain in full, completed from reference TRBV7-8 and TRBJ2-1, reads GAGVSQSPRYKVAKRGQDVALRCDPISGHVSLFWYQQALGQGPEFLTYFQNEAQLDKSGLPSDRFFAERPEGSVSTLKIQRTQQEDSAVYLCASSFPASVSRANEQFFGPGTRLTVL.

The V and J genes are TRBV16 and TRBJ1-4, with TRBD1 matching over 9 bases. Germline V lookup: CDR1 KGHSY, CDR2 FQNENV. CDR3 length: 15 residues. With 2 bases clipped from V and 5 bases from J, the junction kept 3 bases outside the gene matches. CDR3 amino acids: CASSQRDRENEKLFF. DNA of the CDR3: TGTGCCAGCAGCCAACGGGACAGGGAAAATGAAAAACTGTTTTTT.

This chain links TRBV6-5 with TRBJ1-1; D is undetermined. CDR1 and CDR2 from the germline V gene are MNHEY and SVGAGI. The CDR3 sequence is 15 residues long. Trimming took off 8 bases at V and 6 bases at J, with 22 bases between the two ends. The CDR3 loop is CASHKSRYTNAEAFF. CDR3 nucleotide sequence: TGTGCCAGCCACAAGTCCAGATATACAAACGCTGAAGCTTTCTTT.

This clone was recorded once. No DNA is shown, since the ends of the CDR3 on it are uncertain; the CDR3 is the one TCRdb lists. The chain recombines TRBV4-1 with TRBJ2-5; TRBD2 is taken as the D call from the table, unchecked against the DNA. The CDR3 is 18 amino acids in total, end residues counted. Germline assignment: CDR1 MGHRA and CDR2 YSYEKL. CDR3 amino acids: CASSQVAGLAGFLETQYF.